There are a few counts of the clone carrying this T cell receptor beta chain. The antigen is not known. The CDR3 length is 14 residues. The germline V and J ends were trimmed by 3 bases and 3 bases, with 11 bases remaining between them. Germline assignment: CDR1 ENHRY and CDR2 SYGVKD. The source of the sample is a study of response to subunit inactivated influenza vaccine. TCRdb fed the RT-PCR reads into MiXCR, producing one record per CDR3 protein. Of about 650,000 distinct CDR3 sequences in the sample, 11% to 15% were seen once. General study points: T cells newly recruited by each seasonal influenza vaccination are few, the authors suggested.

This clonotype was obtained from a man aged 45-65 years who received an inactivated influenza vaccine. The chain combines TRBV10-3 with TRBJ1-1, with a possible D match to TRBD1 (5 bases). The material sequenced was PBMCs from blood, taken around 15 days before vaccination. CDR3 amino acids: CAISDLTGDTEAFF. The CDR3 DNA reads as TGTGCCATCAGTGACCTAACAGGAGACACTGAAGCTTTCTTT.